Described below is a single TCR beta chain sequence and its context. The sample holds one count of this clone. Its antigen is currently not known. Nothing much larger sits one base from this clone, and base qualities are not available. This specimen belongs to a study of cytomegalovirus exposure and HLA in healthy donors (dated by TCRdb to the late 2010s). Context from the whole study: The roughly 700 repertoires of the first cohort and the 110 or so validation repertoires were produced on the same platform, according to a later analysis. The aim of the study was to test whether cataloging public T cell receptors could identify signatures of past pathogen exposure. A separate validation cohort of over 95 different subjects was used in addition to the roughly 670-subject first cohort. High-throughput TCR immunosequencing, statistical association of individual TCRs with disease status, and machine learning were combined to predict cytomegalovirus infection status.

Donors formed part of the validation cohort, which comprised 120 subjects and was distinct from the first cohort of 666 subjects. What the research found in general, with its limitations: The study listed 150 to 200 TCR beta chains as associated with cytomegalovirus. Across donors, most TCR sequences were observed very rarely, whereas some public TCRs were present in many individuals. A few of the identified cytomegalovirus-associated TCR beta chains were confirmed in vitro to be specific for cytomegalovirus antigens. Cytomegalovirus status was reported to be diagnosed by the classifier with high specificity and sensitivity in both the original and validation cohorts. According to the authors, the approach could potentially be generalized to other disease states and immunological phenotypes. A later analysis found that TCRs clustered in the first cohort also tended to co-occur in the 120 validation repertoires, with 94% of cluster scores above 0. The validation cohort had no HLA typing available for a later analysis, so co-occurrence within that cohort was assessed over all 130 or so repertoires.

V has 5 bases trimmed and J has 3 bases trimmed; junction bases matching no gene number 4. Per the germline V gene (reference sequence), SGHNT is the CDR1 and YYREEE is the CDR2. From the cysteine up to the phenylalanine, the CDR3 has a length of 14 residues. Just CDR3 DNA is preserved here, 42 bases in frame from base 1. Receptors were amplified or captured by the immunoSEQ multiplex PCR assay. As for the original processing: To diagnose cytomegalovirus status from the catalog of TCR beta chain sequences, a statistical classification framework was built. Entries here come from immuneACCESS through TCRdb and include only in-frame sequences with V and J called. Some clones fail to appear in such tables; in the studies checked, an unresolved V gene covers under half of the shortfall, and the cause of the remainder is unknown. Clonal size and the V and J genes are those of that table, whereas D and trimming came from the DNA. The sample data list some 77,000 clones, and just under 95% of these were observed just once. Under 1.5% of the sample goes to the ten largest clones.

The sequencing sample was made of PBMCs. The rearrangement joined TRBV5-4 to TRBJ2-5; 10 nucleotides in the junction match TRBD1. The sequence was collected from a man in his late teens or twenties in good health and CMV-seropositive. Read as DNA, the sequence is TGTGCCAGCAGTCCCGGGACAGGGGAAGAGACCCAGTACTTC. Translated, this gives CASSPGTGEETQYF.